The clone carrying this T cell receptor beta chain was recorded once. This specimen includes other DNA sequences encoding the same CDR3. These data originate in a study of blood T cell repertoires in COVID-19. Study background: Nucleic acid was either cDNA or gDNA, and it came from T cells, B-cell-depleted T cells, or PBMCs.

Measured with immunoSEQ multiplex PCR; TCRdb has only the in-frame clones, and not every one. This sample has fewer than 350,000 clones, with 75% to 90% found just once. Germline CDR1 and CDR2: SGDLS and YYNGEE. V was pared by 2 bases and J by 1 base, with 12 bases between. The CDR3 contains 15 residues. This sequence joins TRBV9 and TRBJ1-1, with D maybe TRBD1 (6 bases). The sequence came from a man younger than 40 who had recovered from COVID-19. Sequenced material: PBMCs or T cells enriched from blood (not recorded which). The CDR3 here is CASSVSGQPNTEAFF. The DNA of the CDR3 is TGTGCCAGCAGCGTCTCCGGACAGCCGAACACTGAAGCTTTCTTT.